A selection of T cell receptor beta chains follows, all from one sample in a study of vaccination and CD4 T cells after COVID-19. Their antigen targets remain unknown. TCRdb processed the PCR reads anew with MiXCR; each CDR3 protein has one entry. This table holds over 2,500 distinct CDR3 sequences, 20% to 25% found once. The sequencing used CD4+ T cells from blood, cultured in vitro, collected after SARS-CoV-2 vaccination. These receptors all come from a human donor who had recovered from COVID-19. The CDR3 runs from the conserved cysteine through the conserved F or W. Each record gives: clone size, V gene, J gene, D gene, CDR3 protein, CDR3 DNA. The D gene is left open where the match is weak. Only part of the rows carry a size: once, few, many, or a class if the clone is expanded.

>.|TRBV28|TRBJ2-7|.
CASSPVGRNSYEQYF
TGTGCCAGCAGTCCAGTGGGACGGAACTCCTACGAGCAGTACTTC
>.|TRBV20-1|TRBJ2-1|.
CSASGGAFYNEQFF
TGCAGTGCTAGTGGGGGGGCTTTTTACAATGAGCAGTTCTTC
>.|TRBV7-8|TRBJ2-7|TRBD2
CTSSYRLAGYEQYF
TGTACCAGCAGCTATCGGCTAGCGGGGTACGAGCAGTACTTC
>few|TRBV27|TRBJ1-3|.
CASSPHSGNTIYF
TGTGCCAGCAGTCCACACTCTGGAAACACCATATATTTT
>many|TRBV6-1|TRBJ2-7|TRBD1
CASTKSRDRALEQYF
TGTGCCAGCACCAAATCACGGGACAGGGCTCTCGAGCAGTACTTC
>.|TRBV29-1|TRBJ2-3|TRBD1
CSVGQGTDTQYF
TGCAGCGTTGGACAGGGGACAGATACGCAGTATTTT
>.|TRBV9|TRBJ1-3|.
CASSPFAGNTIYF
TGTGCCAGCAGCCCCTTTGCTGGAAACACCATATATTTT
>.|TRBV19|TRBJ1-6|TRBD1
CASSIGGTGQSPLHF
TGTGCCAGTAGTATAGGCGGGACAGGGCAATCACCCCTCCACTTT
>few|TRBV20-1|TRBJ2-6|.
CSATRGGSASGANVLTF
TGCAGTGCTACCCGAGGAGGGTCCGCGTCTGGGGCCAACGTCCTGACTTTC
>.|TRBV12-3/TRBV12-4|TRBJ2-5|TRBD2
CASSVDGGNRETQYF
TGTGCCAGCAGTGTGGACGGGGGGAATCGAGAGACCCAGTACTTC
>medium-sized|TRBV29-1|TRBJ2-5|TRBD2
CSVSRGGREETQYF
TGCAGCGTTTCTCGGGGGGGGCGGGAGGAGACCCAGTACTTC
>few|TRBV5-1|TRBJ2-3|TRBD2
CASSSQTSGGARDTQYF
TGCGCCAGCAGCTCCCAGACTAGCGGGGGGGCAAGGGATACGCAGTATTTT
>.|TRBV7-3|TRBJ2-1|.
CASSPGAGFEQFF
TGTGCCAGCAGCCCCGGGGCGGGGTTTGAGCAGTTCTTC
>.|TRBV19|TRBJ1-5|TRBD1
CASRGTGGSEPQHF
TGTGCCAGTAGAGGGACAGGGGGCTCGGAGCCCCAGCATTTT
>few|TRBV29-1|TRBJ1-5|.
CSVSGGVGQPQHF
TGCAGCGTTTCCGGAGGGGTGGGTCAGCCCCAGCATTTT
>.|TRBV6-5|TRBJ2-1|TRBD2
CASRRILLAGGPANEQFF
TGTGCCAGCAGAAGAATTCTCTTAGCGGGGGGGCCAGCAAATGAGCAGTTCTTC
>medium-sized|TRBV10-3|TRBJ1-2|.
CAISDPGNRRSYGYTF
TGTGCCATCAGTGACCCGGGGAACCGCCGGAGCTATGGCTACACCTTC
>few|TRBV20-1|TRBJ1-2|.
CSARREGGYGYTF
TGCAGTGCTAGAAGAGAAGGGGGCTATGGCTACACCTTC
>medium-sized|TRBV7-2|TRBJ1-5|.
CASSAPGRQPQHF
TGTGCCAGCAGTGCCCCAGGACGGCAGCCCCAGCATTTT
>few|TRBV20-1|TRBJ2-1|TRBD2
CSAPTSGGRDEQFF
TGCAGTGCCCCAACTAGCGGGGGGAGGGATGAGCAGTTCTTC
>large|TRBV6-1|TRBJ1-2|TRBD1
CASSEQGVQGYGYTF
TGTGCCAGCAGCGAACAGGGGGTTCAGGGCTATGGCTACACCTTC
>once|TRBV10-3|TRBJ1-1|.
CAISEHSGNTEAFF
TGTGCCATCAGTGAGCATAGTGGGAACACTGAAGCTTTCTTT